The source of this T cell receptor (beta chain) is a study of T cell responses to AZD1222 COVID-19 vaccine. The wider study: Timing groups of about 4 and about 12 weeks for second doses were pooled. Study results and limitations: At 160-218 and 743-854, vaccine-associated CD4 TCRs were dominant, and they spanned spike.

The CDR3 sequence is 13 residues long. V was clipped by 3 bases and J by 2 bases, with 10 bases between them. Germline lookup yields CDR1 SQVTM and CDR2 ANQGSEA. Profiled with immunoSEQ multiplex PCR; TCRdb holds only in-frame clones, not every one. In the table there are fewer than 200,000 clones, about 91% of which are singletons. In regard to this clone: Its antigen is not known.

The rearrangement links TRBV29-1 to TRBJ1-2; tentative D call: TRBD1 (5 bases). The sequence came from an adult in good health. Source: peripheral blood, taken on day 0 of AZD1222 vaccination. CDR3 coding DNA: TGCAGCGTTGAGGGGGAAGCCAACTATGGCTACACCTTC. Translation gives CSVEGEANYGYTF.